The 5 T cell receptor beta chains below come from one sample, sequenced in a study of CD8+ T cells in alopecia areata. RNA, once extracted, was reverse transcribed into cDNA for use as the sequencing template. Libraries were prepared by immunoSEQ multiplex PCR; TCRdb keeps only in-frame clonotypes and omits some of them. The data contain more than 75,000 clones, about 40% of them singletons. The specimen sequenced was CD4+ T cells sorted from blood. Source of these receptors: a human donor with alopecia areata.

This chain links TRBV2 with TRBJ2-5; TRBD1 matches 8 bases. The V segment lost 2 bases and the J segment 2 bases; nucleotides outside the gene matches: 4. Germline loops: CDR1 SNHLY, CDR2 FYNNEI. This CDR3 comprises 15 residues. The CDR3 sequence: CASSEQGAVQETQYF. DNA of the CDR3: TGTGCCAGCAGTGAACAGGGGGCGGTACAAGAGACCCAGTACTTC.

The rearrangement uses TRBV29-1 and TRBJ2-1, with D maybe TRBD2 (5 bases). Germline-derived CDR1 and CDR2 are SQVTM and ANQGSEA. V lost 7 bases to trimming and J lost 6 bases, with 13 bases between them. CDR3 length: 12 amino acids. The CDR3 here is CSGVLDINEQFF. The CDR3 bases are TGCAGCGGGGTACTAGACATCAATGAGCAGTTCTTC.

The rearrangement links TRBV4-1 to TRBJ2-7; 7 nucleotides agree with TRBD2. This CDR3 spans 15 amino acids. With V trimmed by 1 base and J by 4 bases, 7 bases remained unmatched. Per the germline V gene, CDR1 is MGHRA and CDR2 is YSYEKL. CDR3 nucleotide sequence: TGCGCCAGCAGCCAAGTGAGCGGGGCCCTATACGAGCAGTACTTC. The encoded protein is CASSQVSGALYEQYF.

The chain couples TRBV28 to TRBJ2-5; no clear D. Germline CDR1 and CDR2: MDHEN and SYDVKM. V lost 5 bases, J lost 5 bases, and 12 bases lay in between. The CDR3 runs to 13 residues. As DNA, the CDR3 is TGTGCCAGCAGTCCCCCGTCGGTGGAGACCCAGTACTTC. This codes for CASSPPSVETQYF.

This rearrangement joins TRBV23-1 to TRBJ2-5; tentatively, D is TRBD1 (6 bases). TRBV23-1 qualifies as an ORF whose function is uncertain. The V end lost 11 bases, the J end lost 4 bases, and 17 bases lay between the germline ends. There are 13 residues in the CDR3. CDR3 coding DNA: TGCGCCGGCCCTTTGGGGGCCCGAGAGACCCAGTACTTC. This encodes CAGPLGARETQYF.